This is a list of T cell receptor beta chains from one sample in a study of cytomegalovirus exposure and HLA in healthy donors. Here immunoSEQ multiplex PCR was the method, and the copy in TCRdb shows in-frame clones only, minus some. The table shows 150,000 to 200,000 clones, with roughly 80% occurring only once. Sequencing input: PBMCs. These TCRs come from a male donor in good health and CMV-seropositive. Each CDR3 is given with its conserved first and last residue. The D gene is left open where the match is weak. A clone size is listed for some rows: how often the clone was seen (once, few, many), or a class if it is expanded.

j_call,clone_size,d_call,v_call,cdr3_nt,cdr3_aa
TRBJ2-7,once,TRBD1,TRBV15,TGTGCCACCAGCAGAGATCAAAGGACAGGGGCTCACGAGCAGTACTTC,CATSRDQRTGAHEQYF
TRBJ2-2,NA,NA,TRBV19,TGTGCCAGTAGTAGGAGGGACTTCACCGGGGAGCTGTTTTTT,CASSRRDFTGELFF
TRBJ1-4,few,TRBD1,TRBV5-4,TGTGCCAGCAGCTTGGGGCAGGGGGCAACTAATGAAAAACTGTTTTTT,CASSLGQGATNEKLFF
TRBJ2-7,few,TRBD1,TRBV7-9,TGTGCCAGCAGCCTCCGGGACAGGGGGCTAAACTACGAGCAGTACTTC,CASSLRDRGLNYEQYF
TRBJ2-7,NA,TRBD2,TRBV14,TGTGCCAGCAGCCGAGTAGCGGGGGGCGGGGAGCAGTACTTC,CASSRVAGGGEQYF
TRBJ1-1,few,TRBD1,TRBV5-8,TGTGCCAGCAGATACGGGACAGTGAACACTGAAGCTTTCTTT,CASRYGTVNTEAFF
TRBJ2-1,NA,TRBD2,TRBV19,TGTGCCAGTAGTATCCAGCGGGGGAGCTCCTACAATGAGCAGTTCTTC,CASSIQRGSSYNEQFF
TRBJ1-4,NA,TRBD1,TRBV5-1,TGCGCCAGCAGCTGGACAGGGGGTAAAGAAAAACTGTTTTTT,CASSWTGGKEKLFF
TRBJ1-5,NA,NA,TRBV10-2,TGCGCCAGCAGTGAGAGAGAGGGGGGGGGCAATCAGCCCCAGCATTTT,CASSEREGGGNQPQHF
TRBJ1-5,NA,TRBD1,TRBV30,TGTGCCTGGAGTTCACTAGACAGGGGAGGACAGCCCCAGCATTTT,CAWSSLDRGGQPQHF
TRBJ2-6,NA,NA,TRBV2,TGTGCCAGCAGTGAGAGGCGGTCTGGGGCCAACGGCCTGACTTTC,CASSERRSGANGLTF
TRBJ2-1,NA,TRBD2,TRBV6-4,TGTGCCAGCAGCGCCCGGGGACTAGCGGTCTCAAATGAGCAGTTCTTC,CASSARGLAVSNEQFF